The 19 T cell receptor beta chains reported below all come from one sample, sequenced in a study of blood T cell repertoires in COVID-19. Profiling relied on immunoSEQ multiplex PCR, and the TCRdb table lists in-frame clones only, not all of them. This table holds fewer than 350,000 clones, about 87% found once. The sequenced material came from PBMCs or T cells enriched from blood (not recorded which). The receptors originated from a woman between 25 and 40 years old with acute COVID-19.

CDR3 sequence reads: CASSLVGTSGNTIYF. For the CDR3, the DNA is TGTGCCAGCAGTTTAGTTGGCACCTCTGGAAACACCATATATTTT. The V call is TRBV28, the J call TRBJ1-3; D is unresolved. This CDR3 spans 15 amino acids. Germline V gene lookup returns CDR1 MDHEN and CDR2 SYDVKM. The germline V and J ends were trimmed by 2 bases and 0 bases, with 8 bases remaining between them.

The chain joins TRBV28 to TRBJ1-1; 8 bases are a match to TRBD1. J lost 4 bases, V lost 8 bases, and 9 bases had no gene match. CDR1 and CDR2 from the germline V gene are MDHEN and SYDVKM. There are 14 residues in the CDR3. The CDR3 DNA is TGTGCCAGCGGCCCTGGACAGGGCGGCACTGAAGCTTTCTTT. The encoded protein is CASGPGQGGTEAFF.

The rearrangement joins TRBV6-2 or TRBV6-3 to TRBJ1-2; no firm D call. Germline CDR1 is MNHEY and CDR2 is SVGEGT. The CDR3 consists of 15 residues. V lost 2 bases and J lost 4, with 14 bases in between. The CDR3 region is CASSYPTADGYGYTF. CDR3 DNA sequence: TGTGCCAGCAGTTACCCGACGGCGGATGGCTATGGCTACACCTTC.

V gene TRBV7-3 combines with J gene TRBJ2-7; 8 bases match TRBD2. V dropped 1 base and J dropped 3; count of bases not matched to a gene: 2. This CDR3 has 14 amino acids. CDR1 and CDR2 (germline): SGHTA, FQGTGA. CDR3 nucleotide sequence: TGTGCCAGCAGCTTAAGTAGCGGGAACTACGAGCAGTACTTC. This gives the protein CASSLSSGNYEQYF.

The chain couples TRBV15 to TRBJ2-7; 10 positions agree with TRBD2. The CDR3 contains 16 residues. Germline V lookup: CDR1 LNHNV, CDR2 YYDKDF (reference sequence). The J segment lost 0 bases and the V segment lost 1 base, leaving 3 bases of the junction unmatched. The CDR3, as DNA: TGTGCCACCAGCAGAGGTGGACTAGCGGACTCCTACGAGCAGTACTTC. Its protein product is CATSRGGLADSYEQYF.

V is TRBV28 and J is TRBJ2-6, with TRBD1 matching 8 bases. Germline CDR1 is MDHEN and CDR2 is SYDVKM. Trimming at V came to 7 bases and at J to 0 bases, leaving 8 bases not matched to a gene. The CDR3 is 17 residues long. The CDR3 loop reads CASNRGDTISGANVLTF. In DNA, the CDR3 is TGTGCCAGCAACAGGGGGGATACAATCTCTGGGGCCAACGTCCTGACTTTC. The entire variable domain, with the rest obtained from reference TRBV28 and TRBJ2-6, is as follows: DVKVTQSSRYLVKRTGEKVFLECVQDMDHENMFWYRQDPGLGLRLIYFSYDVKMKEKGDIPEGYSVSREKKERFSLILESASTNQTSMYLCASNRGDTISGANVLTFGAGSRLTVL.

The chain uses TRBV27 and TRBJ1-1; 7 bases fit TRBD1. The CDR3 totals 13 residues. Trimming took 6 bases from V and 1 from J; bases not matched to a gene: 2. CDR1 is MNHEY and CDR2 is SMNVEV in the germline V gene (reference sequence). The CDR3 DNA follows: TGTGCCAGCAGAGGGACAGCGAACACTGAAGCTTTCTTT. Translated, it gives CASRGTANTEAFF.

V and J are TRBV28 and TRBJ1-3; 10 positions agree with TRBD1. The V gene's germline CDR1 is MDHEN and CDR2 SYDVKM. V trimming: 6 bases; J trimming: 4 bases; junction bases outside the gene matches: 3. The CDR3 length is 14 residues. The CDR3 sequence is CASRTGGEGNTIYF. The CDR3 DNA follows: TGTGCCAGCAGGACAGGGGGCGAAGGAAACACCATATATTTT. The whole variable domain, filled in from reference TRBV28 and TRBJ1-3, reads DVKVTQSSRYLVKRTGEKVFLECVQDMDHENMFWYRQDPGLGLRLIYFSYDVKMKEKGDIPEGYSVSREKKERFSLILESASTNQTSMYLCASRTGGEGNTIYFGEGSWLTVV.

The chain joins TRBV3-1 (or the pseudogene TRBV3-2) to TRBJ1-2, with D possibly TRBD1 on 6 matching bases. Trimming shortened V by 0 bases and J by 3 bases, and 17 bases separated the two germline ends. The CDR3 runs to 17 residues. In germline, CDR1 is LGHDT, CDR2 YNNKEL (reference sequence). The CDR3 sequence: CASSQDLWQGTHYGYTF. The CDR3 DNA reads as TGTGCCAGCAGCCAAGATCTTTGGCAGGGGACCCACTATGGCTACACCTTC.

V and J are TRBV29-1 and TRBJ1-5; no clear D. Germline CDR1 and CDR2: SQVTM and ANQGSEA. V lost 6 bases, J lost 3 bases, and 12 bases lay in between. The CDR3 has 13 residues. CDR3 in amino acids: CSVAGGLNQPQHF. In nucleotides, the CDR3 is TGCAGCGTGGCAGGTGGCCTCAATCAGCCCCAGCATTTT.

The gene calls are TRBV5-6 and TRBJ2-3; possibly TRBD2 for D (6 bases). CDR1 and CDR2 from the germline V gene are SGHDT and YYEEEE. Trimming took off 4 bases at V and 2 bases at J, with 14 bases between the two ends. The CDR3 covers 15 residues. CDR3: CASSRRDGNTDTQYF. The DNA for the CDR3 is TGTGCCAGCAGCCGGCGGGACGGAAACACAGATACGCAGTATTTT.

The rearrangement uses TRBV29-1 and TRBJ2-5, with TRBD2 matching 9 bases. This CDR3 spans 14 amino acids. V trimming: 6 bases; J trimming: 5 bases; junction bases outside the gene matches: 10. The germline CDR1 and CDR2 sequences are SQVTM and ANQGSEA. The CDR3, as DNA: TGCAGCGTGGGACAGACTAGCGGAGGGGAGACCCAGTACTTC. This sequence encodes CSVGQTSGGETQYF.

J is TRBJ2-1 and V is TRBV2, with 10 bases matching TRBD2. V dropped 6 bases and J dropped 10; count of bases not matched to a gene: 9. Germline V lookup: CDR1 SNHLY, CDR2 FYNNEI. The CDR3 covers 14 residues. The CDR3: CASSRMTSGREQFF. The CDR3 DNA is TGTGCCAGCAGCCGAATGACTAGCGGGCGAGAGCAGTTCTTC.

V and J are TRBV28 and TRBJ1-1; tentative D call: TRBD1 (5 bases). The CDR3 extends over 12 amino acids. V lost 8 bases and J lost 1, with 8 bases in between. Germline values: CDR1 MDHEN, CDR2 SYDVKM. The CDR3 here is CASRDRNTEAFF. In DNA, the CDR3 is TGTGCCAGCCGAGACAGGAACACTGAAGCTTTCTTT.

This chain joins TRBV7-2 and TRBJ2-3; the D gene is possibly TRBD2 (7 bases). From germline, CDR1 is SGHTA and CDR2 FQGNSA. Trimming cost V 5 bases and J 0 bases, with 15 bases left between them. The CDR3 loop spans 16 amino acids. The DNA of the CDR3 is TGTGCCAGCAGCCGTAGGGGGGGGCCTAGCACAGATACGCAGTATTTT. Amino acids: CASSRRGGPSTDTQYF.

The V and J genes are TRBV5-8 and TRBJ2-1, with 10 bases fitting TRBD2. Trimming took 5 bases from V and 5 from J; bases not matched to a gene: 7. Per germline, CDR1 SGHTS and CDR2 YDEGEE. This CDR3 has 15 residues. The CDR3 DNA follows: TGTGCCAGCAGGAAAGCGGGAGGGCAAAACAATGAGCAGTTCTTC. It codes for CASRKAGGQNNEQFF.

The J gene is TRBJ2-1, the V gene TRBV25-1, with 10 bases aligning to TRBD1. The CDR3 totals 16 residues. The ends lost 4 bases at V and 7 bases at J; junction bases unmatched: 10. Germline lookup yields CDR1 MGHDK and CDR2 SYGVNS. Written as DNA, the CDR3 is TGTGCCAGCAGTGCCTCCGGGACAGGGGCCAATAATGAGCAGTTCTTC. Amino acids: CASSASGTGANNEQFF.

This chain joins TRBV6-5 and TRBJ1-4; D perhaps matches TRBD1 (6 bases). The CDR3 loop spans 14 amino acids. V was shortened by 6 bases and J by 8 bases, with 16 bases between the two germline ends. Germline V CDR1 and CDR2: MNHEY, SVGAGI. This CDR3 reads CASRQGGAGEKLFF. The CDR3 DNA sequence: TGTGCCAGCAGGCAAGGGGGGGCAGGGGAAAAACTGTTTTTT.

The V call is TRBV13, the J call TRBJ2-3; 10 bases align to TRBD2. The CDR3 contains 22 residues. The germline gives CDR1 PRHDT, CDR2 FYEKMQ (reference sequence). V shed 0 bases and J 4 bases; nucleotides not matched to a gene: 22. CDR3 residues: CASSLGQRFLAGVGLGPDTQYF. In DNA, the CDR3 is TGTGCCAGCAGCTTAGGCCAAAGATTCCTAGCGGGAGTGGGGTTGGGGCCAGATACGCAGTATTTT.